These T cell receptor beta chains were read from a single sample in a study of blood T cell repertoires in COVID-19. TCRdb's table, derived via immunoSEQ multiplex PCR, lists solely in-frame clones and lacks some. The sample yields approximately 35,000 clones, around nine tenths seen once. The sequencing input was peripheral blood. The receptors were gathered from an older woman with active COVID-19. Both conserved end residues are part of each CDR3. Fields, in order: V gene, D gene, clone size, J gene, CDR3 protein, CDR3 DNA. The D gene is left open where the match is weak. Part of the rows lack a size; the others show once, few, many or a class for expanded clones.

V gene: TRBV18
D gene: .
clone size: .
J gene: TRBJ1-5
CDR3 protein: CASAGSSEYSNQPQHF
CDR3 DNA: TGTGCCAGCGCCGGTAGCTCAGAATATAGCAATCAGCCCCAGCATTTT

V gene: TRBV30
D gene: .
clone size: .
J gene: TRBJ1-4
CDR3 protein: CAWSVRGTRRLFF
CDR3 DNA: TGTGCCTGGAGTGTAAGGGGGACCCGTCGGCTGTTTTTT

V gene: TRBV7-3
D gene: .
clone size: .
J gene: TRBJ2-5
CDR3 protein: CASSLTPHGETQYF
CDR3 DNA: TGTGCCAGCAGCCTGACACCCCATGGAGAGACCCAGTACTTC

V gene: TRBV24-1
D gene: TRBD1
clone size: .
J gene: TRBJ2-1
CDR3 protein: CATSDGIRDRAVNEQFF
CDR3 DNA: TGTGCCACCAGTGATGGTATTCGGGACAGGGCGGTCAATGAGCAGTTCTTC

V gene: TRBV2
D gene: TRBD2
clone size: .
J gene: TRBJ2-5
CDR3 protein: CASSSFSGAVIQETQYF
CDR3 DNA: TGTGCCAGCAGTTCCTTTAGCGGGGCGGTTATCCAAGAGACCCAGTACTTC

V gene: TRBV5-1
D gene: .
clone size: .
J gene: TRBJ2-5
CDR3 protein: CATSPGAHAAVPQETQYF
CDR3 DNA: TGCGCCACCTCCCCAGGGGCGCATGCCGCGGTACCCCAAGAGACCCAGTACTTC

V gene: TRBV28
D gene: .
clone size: .
J gene: TRBJ1-1
CDR3 protein: CASSSSNYWGGTEAFF
CDR3 DNA: TGTGCCAGCAGTTCCTCAAATTATTGGGGGGGTACTGAAGCTTTCTTT

V gene: TRBV5-5
D gene: .
clone size: .
J gene: TRBJ2-5
CDR3 protein: CASSLAPLGAQYF
CDR3 DNA: TGTGCCAGCAGCTTGGCCCCATTAGGGGCCCAGTACTTC

V gene: TRBV12-3/TRBV12-4
D gene: .
clone size: .
J gene: TRBJ1-1
CDR3 protein: CASRLADTEAFF
CDR3 DNA: TGTGCCAGCAGACTGGCGGACACTGAAGCTTTCTTT

V gene: TRBV7-9
D gene: .
clone size: .
J gene: TRBJ2-3
CDR3 protein: CASSWHGVWTDTQYF
CDR3 DNA: TGTGCCAGCAGCTGGCACGGGGTTTGGACAGATACGCAGTATTTT

V gene: TRBV29-1
D gene: .
clone size: .
J gene: TRBJ1-3
CDR3 protein: CSVGDFSGNTIYF
CDR3 DNA: TGCAGCGTTGGGGACTTCTCTGGAAACACCATATATTTT

V gene: TRBV3-1/TRBV3-2
D gene: .
clone size: .
J gene: TRBJ1-2
CDR3 protein: CASSQTAGGRDGYTF
CDR3 DNA: TGTGCCAGCAGCCAAACGGCCGGGGGGCGGGATGGCTACACCTTC

V gene: TRBV7-9
D gene: TRBD1
clone size: .
J gene: TRBJ1-4
CDR3 protein: CASRKSGTGGAGGEKLFF
CDR3 DNA: TGTGCCAGCAGAAAAAGCGGGACAGGGGGCGCTGGAGGAGAAAAACTGTTTTTT

V gene: TRBV7-2
D gene: TRBD2
clone size: once
J gene: TRBJ2-5
CDR3 protein: CASSLVGGGSYQETQYF
CDR3 DNA: TGTGCCAGCAGCTTAGTGGGCGGGGGGAGCTACCAAGAGACCCAGTACTTC

V gene: TRBV11-2
D gene: .
clone size: medium-sized
J gene: TRBJ1-1
CDR3 protein: CASSPGYGAFF
CDR3 DNA: TGTGCCAGCAGCCCAGGGTACGGAGCTTTCTTT

V gene: TRBV10-1
D gene: .
clone size: few
J gene: TRBJ2-1
CDR3 protein: CASSVGGPSYNEQFF
CDR3 DNA: TGCGCCAGCAGTGTGGGGGGGCCTTCCTACAATGAGCAGTTCTTC